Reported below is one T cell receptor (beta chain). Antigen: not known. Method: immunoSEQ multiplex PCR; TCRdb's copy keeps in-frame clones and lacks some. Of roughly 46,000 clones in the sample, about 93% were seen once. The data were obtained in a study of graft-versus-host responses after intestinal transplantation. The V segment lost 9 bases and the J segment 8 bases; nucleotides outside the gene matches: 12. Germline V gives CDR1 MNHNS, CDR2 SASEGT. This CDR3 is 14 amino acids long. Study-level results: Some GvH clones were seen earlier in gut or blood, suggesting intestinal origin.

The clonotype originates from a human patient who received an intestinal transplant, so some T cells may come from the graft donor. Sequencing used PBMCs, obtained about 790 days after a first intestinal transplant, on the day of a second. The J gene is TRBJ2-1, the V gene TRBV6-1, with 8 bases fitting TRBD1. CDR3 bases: TGTGCCAGTGGATTGCCGGGACAGGACGATGAGCAGTTCTTC. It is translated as CASGLPGQDDEQFF.